One TCR beta chain is described in this entry. The CDR3 totals 15 residues. Germline lookup yields CDR1 SGHTA and CDR2 FQGTGA. V shed 5 bases, J shed 10 bases, and the junction held 8 bases outside the gene matches. These data are taken from a study of blood T cell repertoires in COVID-19. Here immunoSEQ multiplex PCR was the method, and the copy in TCRdb shows in-frame clones only, minus some. The sample consists of approximately 46,000 clones, 88% of them appearing once. This sequence was found in a human donor in a cohort sampled during active COVID-19. The chain links TRBV7-3 to TRBJ2-3; TRBD2 matches at 14 bases. Sequenced input: peripheral blood. In DNA form, the CDR3 reads TGTGCCAGCAGCGCGACTAGCGGGAGGGCCCCCCCGCAGTATTTT. Protein product: CASSATSGRAPPQYF.